This section outlines one TCR beta chain sequence together with its context. The source of the sample is a study of blood T cell repertoires in COVID-19. Looking at the study overall: The samples span acute and convalescent COVID-19 from the United States, Italy and Spain. Nucleic acid was either cDNA or gDNA, and it came from T cells, B-cell-depleted T cells, or PBMCs.

This CDR3 contains 15 residues. Per germline, CDR1 SGHTS and CDR2 YDEGEE. Trimming at V came to 7 bases and at J to 2 bases, leaving 5 bases not matched to a gene. In the source study's methods: Reference gene primers were amplified, and this amplification served to estimate nucleated cell counts. Measured with immunoSEQ multiplex PCR; TCRdb has only the in-frame clones, and not every one. V, J and clone size are those of that table, while D and trimming were read from the DNA. The sample carries about 86,000 clones, about 87% recorded once. The sequenced sample was peripheral blood. The rearrangement uses TRBV5-8 and TRBJ2-6; 8 nucleotides line up with TRBD2. This clonotype was sampled from a human donor in a cohort sampled during active COVID-19. Here the CDR3 reads CASSPGGAGANVLTF. The CDR3 coding sequence is TGTGCCAGCTCCCCCGGGGGGGCTGGGGCCAACGTCCTGACTTTC. Full variable domain (outside the CDR3, taken from reference TRBV5-8 and TRBJ2-6): EAGVTQSPTHLIKTRGQQATLRCSPISGHTSVYWYQQALGLGLQFLLWYDEGEERNRGNFPPRFSGRQFPNYSSELNVNALELEDSALYLCASSPGGAGANVLTFGAGSRLTVL.